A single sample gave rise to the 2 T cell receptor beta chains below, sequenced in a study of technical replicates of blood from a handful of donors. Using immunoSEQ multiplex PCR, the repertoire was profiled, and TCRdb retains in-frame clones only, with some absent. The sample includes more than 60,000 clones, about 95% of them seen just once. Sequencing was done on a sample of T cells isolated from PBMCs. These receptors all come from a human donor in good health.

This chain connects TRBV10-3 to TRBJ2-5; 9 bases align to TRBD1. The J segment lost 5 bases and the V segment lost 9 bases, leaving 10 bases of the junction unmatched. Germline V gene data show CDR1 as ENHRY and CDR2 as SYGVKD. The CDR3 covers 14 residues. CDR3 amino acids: CAIKPQGAGETQYF. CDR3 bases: TGTGCCATTAAACCACAGGGGGCGGGGGAGACCCAGTACTTC.

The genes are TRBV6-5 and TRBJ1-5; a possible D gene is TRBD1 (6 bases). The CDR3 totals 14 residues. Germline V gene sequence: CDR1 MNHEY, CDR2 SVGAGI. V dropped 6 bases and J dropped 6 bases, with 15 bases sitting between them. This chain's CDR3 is CASRPRGLGQPQHF. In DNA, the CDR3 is TGTGCCAGCAGGCCGAGGGGGTTGGGTCAGCCCCAGCATTTT.